This entry lists 8 T cell receptor beta chains sequenced from one sample in a study of blood T cell repertoires in COVID-19. Method: immunoSEQ multiplex PCR; TCRdb's copy keeps in-frame clones and lacks some. Of around 95,000 clones in the sample, just under 80% were seen once. The sequencing input was peripheral blood. The receptors were sampled from a man between 65 and 85 years old with active or convalescent COVID-19.

This chain uses TRBV7-9 with TRBJ1-6; TRBD1 is a possible D gene (5 bases). CDR3 length: 14 amino acids. The germline gives CDR1 SEHNR, CDR2 FQNEAQ (reference sequence). Trimming removed 3 bases from V and 2 bases from J, with 5 bases in between. The CDR3 region is CASSLTAYNSPLHF. CDR3 in DNA: TGTGCCAGCAGCTTGACAGCCTATAATTCACCCCTCCACTTT.

This sequence joins TRBV3-1 (or the pseudogene TRBV3-2) and TRBJ2-3; D remains ambiguous. This CDR3 spans 15 amino acids. Germline-derived CDR1 and CDR2 are LGHDT and YNNKEL (reference sequence). V was clipped by 1 base and J by 0 bases, with 8 bases between them. This chain's CDR3 is CASSQVRSSTDTQYF. The CDR3 bases are TGTGCCAGCAGCCAAGTTCGGTCTAGCACAGATACGCAGTATTTT.

The genes are TRBV4-1 and TRBJ2-3; 10 positions match TRBD1. The trim removed 1 base at V and 2 bases at J, leaving 3 bases unmatched. Germline V CDR1 and CDR2: MGHRA, YSYEKL. The CDR3 totals 16 residues. The CDR3 spells CASSQGGTGVTDTQYF. CDR3 DNA: TGCGCCAGCAGCCAAGGAGGGACAGGGGTCACAGATACGCAGTATTTT.

V usage is TRBV5-1 and J usage is TRBJ1-1, with TRBD1 matching over 11 bases. V dropped 0 bases and J dropped 11; count of bases not matched to a gene: 9. CDR3 size: 15 residues. CDR1 and CDR2 (germline): SGHRS, YFSETQ. The CDR3 DNA follows: TGCGCCAGCAGCTTGGCCCTAAGGACAGGGGGCAACGCTTTCTTT. It codes for CASSLALRTGGNAFF.

The chain is built from TRBV29-1 and TRBJ2-1, with TRBD2 as a possible D gene (5 bases). Germline V gene sequence: CDR1 SQVTM, CDR2 ANQGSEA. Trimming shortened V by 4 bases and J by 9 bases, and 10 bases separated the two germline ends. The CDR3 length is 11 residues. The CDR3 sequence is CSVARGIEQFF. Written as DNA, the CDR3 is TGCAGCGTTGCCCGGGGAATTGAGCAGTTCTTC.

This clone was picked up a small number of times. The chain employs TRBV11-3 and TRBJ1-1; D remains unclear. V lost 1 base, J lost 3 bases, and 9 bases lay in between. This CDR3 region has 14 residues. CDR1 and CDR2 from the germline V gene are SGHNT and YENEEA. The CDR3 here is CASSLGAVDTEAFF. The DNA for the CDR3 is TGTGCCAGCAGCTTAGGGGCAGTCGACACTGAAGCTTTCTTT.

This chain links TRBV15 with TRBJ1-1; TRBD1 matches at 7 bases. Per the germline V gene, CDR1 is LNHNV and CDR2 is YYDKDF (reference sequence). The V gene end was trimmed by 0 bases and the J gene end by 3 bases; junction bases not matched to a gene: 7. The CDR3 has 16 amino acids. The CDR3 DNA follows: TGTGCCACCAGCAGAGACCGACAGGGTCGGGACACTGAAGCTTTCTTT. Its protein product is CATSRDRQGRDTEAFF.

The chain is built from TRBV11-3 and TRBJ1-2; possible D gene TRBD1, 6 bases. Trimming removed 1 base from V and 3 bases from J, with 24 bases in between. CDR1 and CDR2 from the germline V gene are SGHNT and YENEEA. There are 19 residues in the CDR3. CDR3 nucleotides: TGTGCCAGCAGCTTAGGGCGGGGGGCAGCGGCCGTAATCTACTATGGCTACACCTTC. Protein product: CASSLGRGAAAVIYYGYTF. Combining the CDR3 with reference TRBV11-3 and TRBJ1-2 gives the whole variable domain EAGVVQSPRYKIIEKKQPVAFWCNPISGHNTLYWYLQNLGQGPELLIRYENEEAVDDSQLPKDRFSAERLKGVDSTLKIQPAELGDSAVYLCASSLGRGAAAVIYYGYTFGSGTRLTVV.